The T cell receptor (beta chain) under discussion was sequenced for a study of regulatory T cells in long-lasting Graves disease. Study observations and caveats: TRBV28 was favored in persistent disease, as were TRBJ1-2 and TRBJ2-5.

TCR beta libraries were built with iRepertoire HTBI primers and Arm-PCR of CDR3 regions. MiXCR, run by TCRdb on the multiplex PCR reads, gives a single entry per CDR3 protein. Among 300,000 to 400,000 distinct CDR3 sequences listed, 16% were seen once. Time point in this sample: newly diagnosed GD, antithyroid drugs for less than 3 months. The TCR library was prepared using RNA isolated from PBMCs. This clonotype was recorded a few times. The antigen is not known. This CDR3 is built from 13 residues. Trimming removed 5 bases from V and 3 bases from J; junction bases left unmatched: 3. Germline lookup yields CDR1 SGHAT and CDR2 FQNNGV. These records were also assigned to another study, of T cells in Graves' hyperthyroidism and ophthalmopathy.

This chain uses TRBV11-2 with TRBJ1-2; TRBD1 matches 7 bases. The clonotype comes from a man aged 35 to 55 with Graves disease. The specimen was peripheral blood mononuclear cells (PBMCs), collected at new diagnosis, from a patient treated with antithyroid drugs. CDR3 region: CASSHDRDYGYTF. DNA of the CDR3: TGTGCCAGCAGCCACGACAGGGACTATGGCTACACCTTC.